The clone carrying this TCR beta chain has a handful of counts. The data were taken from a study of blood T cell repertoires in COVID-19. The overall study: The United States, Italy and Spain supplied acute and convalescent COVID-19 samples. T cells, B-cell-depleted T cells, or PBMCs supplied cDNA or gDNA.

In the original processing: Counts of nucleated cells, estimated from reference gene primer amplification, were obtained. Profiling relied on immunoSEQ multiplex PCR, and the TCRdb table lists in-frame clones only, not all of them. The DNA was the basis for D and trimming; V, J and clone size are from that table. This table holds about 190,000 clones, over 75% found once. The CDR3 extends over 14 amino acids. Germline V CDR1 and CDR2: SEHNR, FQNEAQ (reference sequence). V lost 0 bases and J 9 bases, leaving 11 bases between the germline ends. The sequence came from a man over 45 who had recovered from COVID-19. V is TRBV7-9 and J is TRBJ1-4; TRBD1 might be the D (5 bases). Material for sequencing was peripheral blood. The CDR3 sequence is CASSLALTVQKLFF. The CDR3 DNA reads TGTGCCAGCAGCTTAGCCCTGACAGTACAAAAACTGTTTTTT. Complete variable domain (other parts from reference TRBV7-9 and TRBJ1-4): DTGVSQNPRHKITKRGQNVTFRCDPISEHNRLYWYRQTLGQGPEFLTYFQNEAQLEKSRLLSDRFSAERPKGSFSTLEIQRTEQGDSAMYLCASSLALTVQKLFFGSGTQLSVL.